This T cell receptor (beta chain) stems from a study of T-cell reconstitution after alpha-beta-depleted transplantation in children. Unique molecular identifiers tagged the TCRbeta library. TCRdb re-called the PCR reads through MiXCR, storing one row per CDR3 protein. The profile shows 550,000 to 600,000 distinct CDR3 sequences, 23% of them singletons. This clonotype showed up just a few times. Its target is not known. The CDR3 spans 13 residues. Germline V lookup: CDR1 ENHRY, CDR2 SYGVKD. Trimming removed 4 bases from V and 0 bases from J, with 7 bases in between. Study conclusions and caveats: As was reported, about two months after transplant, alpha-beta T cells came from several hundred expanded graft clones. At the one-year point after transplant, T-cell counts and TCRbeta diversity were found to come mostly from T cells that had been newly produced. Surviving recipient T cells and intrathymic progenitors accounted for some patients' high TCRbeta diversity at day 60.

This TCR was recovered from a boy under two years old who had a stem cell transplant for acute myeloid leukemia, so the T cells may come from the graft donor. V usage is TRBV10-3 and J usage is TRBJ2-7; either TRBD1 or TRBD2 may supply D (5 bases each). The specimen comprised PBMCs, mostly from graft donor cells, sampled 360 days after TCRalphabeta/CD19-depleted stem cell transplant. The CDR3 spells CAISGDHSYEQYV. Written as DNA, the CDR3 is TGTGCCATCAGTGGGGACCACTCCTACGAGCAGTACGTC.